A single sample gave rise to the 14 T cell receptor beta chains below, sequenced in a study of OX40 agonist ivuxolimab in advanced cancers. Sequenced by immunoSEQ multiplex PCR; TCRdb stores in-frame clones only, minus some. The sample lists 35,000 to 45,000 clones; approximately 91% were seen once. Sample: CD4+ or CD8+ T cells sorted from blood, taken in a trial of the OX40 agonist ivuxolimab. These TCRs come from an adult with an advanced solid tumor such as melanoma, head and neck, liver or kidney cancer.

The V gene is TRBV9, the J gene TRBJ2-1, with TRBD2 matching over 10 bases. The CDR3 totals 16 residues. The V and J ends lost 3 bases and 4 bases, in that order; junction bases with no gene match: 7. Germline V CDR1 and CDR2: SGDLS, YYNGEE. This chain's CDR3 is CASSARTSGTYNEQFF. CDR3 in DNA: TGTGCCAGCAGCGCCCGGACTAGCGGTACGTACAATGAGCAGTTCTTC. Complete variable domain (other parts from reference TRBV9 and TRBJ2-1): DSGVTQTPKHLITATGQRVTLRCSPRSGDLSVYWYQQSLDQGLQFLIQYYNGEERAKGNILERFSAQQFPDLHSELNLSSLELGDSALYFCASSARTSGTYNEQFFGPGTRLTVL.

The chain uses TRBV9 and TRBJ2-3; D may be TRBD1 or TRBD2 (5 bases each). The ends were cut back, 0 bases at V and 4 bases at J, with 12 bases in the middle. Per the germline V gene, CDR1 is SGDLS and CDR2 is YYNGEE. The CDR3 is made up of 15 amino acids. CDR3 DNA: TGTGCCAGCAGCGTAGAATCAGGGCGGGCAGATACGCAGTATTTT. Its translation: CASSVESGRADTQYF. Full variable domain (outside the CDR3, taken from reference TRBV9 and TRBJ2-3): DSGVTQTPKHLITATGQRVTLRCSPRSGDLSVYWYQQSLDQGLQFLIQYYNGEERAKGNILERFSAQQFPDLHSELNLSSLELGDSALYFCASSVESGRADTQYFGPGTRLTVL.

CDR3 bases: TGTGCCAGCAGTCCCAGCTGGGACAGGAGGAACTATGGCTACACCTTC. As protein: CASSPSWDRRNYGYTF. The chain couples TRBV27 to TRBJ1-2; 8 positions agree with TRBD1. In germline, CDR1 is MNHEY, CDR2 SMNVEV (reference sequence). V trimming: 5 bases; J trimming: 2 bases; junction bases outside the gene matches: 10. The CDR3 loop spans 16 amino acids.

This clone appeared once. The CDR3 reads CASSYAGSNQPQHF. CDR3 DNA: TGTGCCAGCAGTTACGCGGGGAGCAATCAGCCCCAGCATTTT. This chain connects TRBV6-5 to TRBJ1-5; no clear D. The length of the CDR3 is 14 residues. V was shortened by 2 bases and J by 1 base, with 6 bases between the two germline ends. Per germline, CDR1 MNHEY and CDR2 SVGAGI.

For the CDR3, the DNA is TGCAGCGTGGGGACAGCTTACACTGAAGCTTTCTTT. Its protein is CSVGTAYTEAFF. The J gene is TRBJ1-1, the V gene TRBV29-1, with TRBD1 matching over 7 bases. The CDR3 is 12 amino acids. The J segment lost 3 bases and the V segment lost 6 bases, leaving 4 bases of the junction unmatched. Germline V gene lookup returns CDR1 SQVTM and CDR2 ANQGSEA.

The chain carries TRBV7-9 and TRBJ2-1; 9 bases fit TRBD2. V was clipped by 0 bases and J by 3 bases; unmatched bases: 6. The CDR3 extends over 17 amino acids. Germline V gene data show CDR1 as SEHNR and CDR2 as FQNEAQ (reference sequence). The CDR3 sequence is CASSLATSGRYYNEQFF. The CDR3 bases are TGTGCCAGCAGCTTAGCGACTAGCGGAAGGTACTACAATGAGCAGTTCTTC.

The DNA for the CDR3 is TGTGCCAGCAGTTTAGGGGCAGGTCGAAAGGCCACTGAAGCTTTCTTT. Translating gives CASSLGAGRKATEAFF. J is TRBJ1-1 and V is TRBV28; D might be TRBD1 (5 bases). Trimming cost V 2 bases and J 4 bases, with 17 bases left between them. Germline CDR1 and CDR2: MDHEN and SYDVKM. The CDR3 spans 16 residues.

The chain employs TRBV5-1 and TRBJ1-1, with D possibly TRBD1 on 5 matching bases. Germline V gene lookup returns CDR1 SGHRS and CDR2 YFSETQ. The CDR3 has 13 amino acids. V was trimmed by 0 bases and J by 8 bases, leaving 11 bases between them. As DNA, the CDR3 is TGCGCCAGCAGCTTGGGTCCTCGGGACGAAGCTTTCTTT. Its translation: CASSLGPRDEAFF.

The chain uses TRBV28 and TRBJ1-5; possibly TRBD1 for D (5 bases). Per germline, CDR1 MDHEN and CDR2 SYDVKM. This CDR3 is built from 15 residues. The V and J ends lost 5 bases and 4 bases respectively, with 15 bases between them. CDR3 residues: CASSLLARDNQPQHF. CDR3 nucleotides: TGTGCCAGCAGTCTTCTGGCCAGGGATAATCAGCCCCAGCATTTT.

The rearrangement joins TRBV11-2 to TRBJ1-1; tentative D call: TRBD1 (5 bases). V lost 1 base to trimming and J lost 7 bases, with 7 bases between them. This CDR3 has 12 residues. The V gene's germline CDR1 is SGHAT and CDR2 FQNNGV. The CDR3 loop reads CASSLAGSEAFF. The DNA of the CDR3 is TGTGCCAGCAGCTTAGCAGGGAGTGAAGCTTTCTTT.

The chain is built from TRBV7-8 and TRBJ2-1; 14 positions agree with TRBD2. The germline gives CDR1 SGHVS, CDR2 FQNEAQ. The CDR3 has 16 residues. V lost 4 bases and J lost 4; bases outside the gene matches: 3. Written as DNA, the CDR3 is TGTGCCAGCAGCTATCGACTAGCGGGAGGGTACAATGAGCAGTTCTTC. Translating it yields CASSYRLAGGYNEQFF.

The chain is built from TRBV9 and TRBJ2-7; 7 bases align to TRBD1. CDR1 SGDLS and CDR2 YYNGEE come from the germline V gene. The CDR3 runs to 15 residues. V lost 0 bases and J lost 4; bases outside the gene matches: 7. The CDR3 sequence is CASSVGGTDQYEQYF. The DNA for the CDR3 is TGTGCCAGCAGCGTAGGTGGGACAGATCAGTACGAGCAGTACTTC.

V usage is TRBV28 and J usage is TRBJ2-7; D possibly corresponds to TRBD1 (5 bases). V was shortened by 3 bases and J by 4 bases, with 13 bases between the two germline ends. The germline V gene encodes CDR1 MDHEN and CDR2 SYDVKM. This CDR3 region has 14 residues. The CDR3 loop is CASSFPGSLYEQYF. The CDR3, as DNA: TGTGCCAGCAGTTTCCCAGGGTCGTTGTACGAGCAGTACTTC.

This clone has only one observation. The V gene is TRBV11-3, the J gene TRBJ2-1, with TRBD2 matching over 7 bases. Germline lookup yields CDR1 SGHNT and CDR2 YENEEA. With 1 base clipped from V and 6 bases from J, the junction kept 6 bases outside the gene matches. The CDR3 length is 15 residues. CDR3 DNA sequence: TGTGCCAGCAGCTTAGGAACGGGAGGAGTCAATGAGCAGTTCTTC. Amino acids: CASSLGTGGVNEQFF.